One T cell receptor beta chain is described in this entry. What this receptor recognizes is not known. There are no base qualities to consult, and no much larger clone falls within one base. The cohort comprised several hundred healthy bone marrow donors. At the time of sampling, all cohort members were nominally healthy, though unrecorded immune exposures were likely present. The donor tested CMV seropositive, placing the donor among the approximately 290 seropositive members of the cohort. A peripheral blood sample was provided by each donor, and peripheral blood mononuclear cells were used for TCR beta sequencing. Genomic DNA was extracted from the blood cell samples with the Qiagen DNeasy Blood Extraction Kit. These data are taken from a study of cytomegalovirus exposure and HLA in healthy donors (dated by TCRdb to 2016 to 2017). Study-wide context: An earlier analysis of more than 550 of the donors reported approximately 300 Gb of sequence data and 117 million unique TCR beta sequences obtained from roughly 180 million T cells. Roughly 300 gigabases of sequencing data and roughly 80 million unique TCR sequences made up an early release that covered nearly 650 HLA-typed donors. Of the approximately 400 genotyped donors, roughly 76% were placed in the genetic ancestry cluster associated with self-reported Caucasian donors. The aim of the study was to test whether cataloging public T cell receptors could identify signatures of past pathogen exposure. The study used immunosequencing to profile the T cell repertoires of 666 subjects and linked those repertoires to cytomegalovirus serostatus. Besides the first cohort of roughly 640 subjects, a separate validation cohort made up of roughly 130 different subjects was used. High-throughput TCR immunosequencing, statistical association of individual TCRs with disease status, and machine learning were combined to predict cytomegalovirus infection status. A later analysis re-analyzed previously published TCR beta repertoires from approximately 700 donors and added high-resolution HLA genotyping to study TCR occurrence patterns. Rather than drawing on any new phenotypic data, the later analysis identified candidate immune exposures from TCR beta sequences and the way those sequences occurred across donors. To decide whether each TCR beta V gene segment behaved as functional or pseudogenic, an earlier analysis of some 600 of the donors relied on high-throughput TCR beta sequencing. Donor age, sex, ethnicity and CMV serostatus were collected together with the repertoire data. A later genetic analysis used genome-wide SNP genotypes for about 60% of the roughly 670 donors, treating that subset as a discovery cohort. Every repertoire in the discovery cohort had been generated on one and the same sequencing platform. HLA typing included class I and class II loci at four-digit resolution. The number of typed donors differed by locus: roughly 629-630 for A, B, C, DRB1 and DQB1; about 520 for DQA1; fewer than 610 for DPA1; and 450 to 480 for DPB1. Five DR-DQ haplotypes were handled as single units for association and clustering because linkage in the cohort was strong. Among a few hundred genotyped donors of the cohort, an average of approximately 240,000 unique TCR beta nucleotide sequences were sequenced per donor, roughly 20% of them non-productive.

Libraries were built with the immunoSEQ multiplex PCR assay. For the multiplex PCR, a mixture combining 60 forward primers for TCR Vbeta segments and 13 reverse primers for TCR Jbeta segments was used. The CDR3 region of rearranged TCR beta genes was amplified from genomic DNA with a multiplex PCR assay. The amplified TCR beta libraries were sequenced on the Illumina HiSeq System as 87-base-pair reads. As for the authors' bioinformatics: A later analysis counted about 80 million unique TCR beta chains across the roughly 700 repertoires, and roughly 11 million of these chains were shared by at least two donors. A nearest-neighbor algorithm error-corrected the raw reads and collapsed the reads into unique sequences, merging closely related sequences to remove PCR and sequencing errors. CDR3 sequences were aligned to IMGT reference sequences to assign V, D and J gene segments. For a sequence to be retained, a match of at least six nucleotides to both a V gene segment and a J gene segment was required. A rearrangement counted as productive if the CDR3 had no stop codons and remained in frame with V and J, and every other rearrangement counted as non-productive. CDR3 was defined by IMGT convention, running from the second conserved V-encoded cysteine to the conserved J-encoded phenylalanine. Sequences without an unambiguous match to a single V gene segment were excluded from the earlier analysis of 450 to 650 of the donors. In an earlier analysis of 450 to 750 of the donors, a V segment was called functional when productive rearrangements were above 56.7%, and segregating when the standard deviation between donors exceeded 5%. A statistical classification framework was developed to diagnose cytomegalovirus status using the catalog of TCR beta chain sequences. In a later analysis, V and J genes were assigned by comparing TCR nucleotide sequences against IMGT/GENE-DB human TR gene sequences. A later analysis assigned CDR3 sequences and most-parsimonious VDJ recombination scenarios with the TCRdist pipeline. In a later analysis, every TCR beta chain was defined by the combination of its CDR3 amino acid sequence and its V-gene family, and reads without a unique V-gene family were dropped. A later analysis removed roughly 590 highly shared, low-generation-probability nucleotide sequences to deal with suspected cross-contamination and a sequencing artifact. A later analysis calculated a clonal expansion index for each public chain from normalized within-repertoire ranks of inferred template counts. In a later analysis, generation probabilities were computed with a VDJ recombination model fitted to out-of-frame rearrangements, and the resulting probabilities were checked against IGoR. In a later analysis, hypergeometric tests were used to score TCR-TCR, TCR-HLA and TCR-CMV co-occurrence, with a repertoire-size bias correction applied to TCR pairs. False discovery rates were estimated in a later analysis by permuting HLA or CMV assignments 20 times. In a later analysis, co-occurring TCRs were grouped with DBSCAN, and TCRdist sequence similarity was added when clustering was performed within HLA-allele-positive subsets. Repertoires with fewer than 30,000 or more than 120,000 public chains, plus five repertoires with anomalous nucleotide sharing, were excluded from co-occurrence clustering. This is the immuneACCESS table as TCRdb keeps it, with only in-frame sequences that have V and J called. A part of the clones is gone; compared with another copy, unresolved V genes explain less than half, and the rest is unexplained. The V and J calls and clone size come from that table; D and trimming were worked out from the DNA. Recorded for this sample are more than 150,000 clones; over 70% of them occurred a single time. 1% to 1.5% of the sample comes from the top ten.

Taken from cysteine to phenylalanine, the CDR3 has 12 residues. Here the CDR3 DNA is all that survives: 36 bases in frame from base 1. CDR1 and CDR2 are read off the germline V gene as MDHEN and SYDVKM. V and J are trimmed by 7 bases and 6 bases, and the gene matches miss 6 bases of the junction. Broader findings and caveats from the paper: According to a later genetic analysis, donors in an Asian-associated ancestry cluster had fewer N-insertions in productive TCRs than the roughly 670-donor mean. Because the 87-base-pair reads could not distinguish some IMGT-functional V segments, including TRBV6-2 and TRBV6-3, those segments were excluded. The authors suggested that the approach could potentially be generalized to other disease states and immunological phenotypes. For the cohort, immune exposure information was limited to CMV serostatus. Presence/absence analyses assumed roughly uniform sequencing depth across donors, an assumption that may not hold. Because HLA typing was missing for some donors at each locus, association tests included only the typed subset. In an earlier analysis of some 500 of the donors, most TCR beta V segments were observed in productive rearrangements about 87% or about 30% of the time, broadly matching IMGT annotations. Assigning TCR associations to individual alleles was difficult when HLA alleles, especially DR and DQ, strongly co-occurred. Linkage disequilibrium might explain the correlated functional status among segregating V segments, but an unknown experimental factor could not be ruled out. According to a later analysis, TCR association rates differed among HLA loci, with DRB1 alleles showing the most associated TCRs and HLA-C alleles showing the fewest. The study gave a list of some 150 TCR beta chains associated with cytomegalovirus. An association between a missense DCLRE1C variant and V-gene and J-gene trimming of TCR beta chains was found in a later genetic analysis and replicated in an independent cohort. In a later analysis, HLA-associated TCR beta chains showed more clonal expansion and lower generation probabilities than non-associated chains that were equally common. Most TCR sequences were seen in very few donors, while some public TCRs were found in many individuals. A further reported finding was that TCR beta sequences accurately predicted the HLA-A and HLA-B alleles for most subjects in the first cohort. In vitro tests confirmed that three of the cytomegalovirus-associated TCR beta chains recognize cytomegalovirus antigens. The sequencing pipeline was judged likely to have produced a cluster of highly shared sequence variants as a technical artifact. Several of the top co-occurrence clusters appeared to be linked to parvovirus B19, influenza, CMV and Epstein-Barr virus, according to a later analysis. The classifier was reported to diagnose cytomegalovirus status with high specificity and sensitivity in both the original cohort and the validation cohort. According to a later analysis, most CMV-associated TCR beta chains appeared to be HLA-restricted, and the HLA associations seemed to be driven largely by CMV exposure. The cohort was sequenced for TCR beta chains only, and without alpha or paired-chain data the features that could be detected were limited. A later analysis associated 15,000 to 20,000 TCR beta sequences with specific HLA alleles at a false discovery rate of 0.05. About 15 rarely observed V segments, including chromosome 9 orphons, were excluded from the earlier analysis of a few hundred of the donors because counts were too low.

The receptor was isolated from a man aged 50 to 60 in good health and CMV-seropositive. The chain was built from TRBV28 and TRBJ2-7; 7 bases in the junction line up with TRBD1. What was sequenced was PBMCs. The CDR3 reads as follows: CASTEGATEQYF. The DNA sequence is TGTGCCAGCACCGAGGGGGCGACCGAGCAGTACTTC.